The sequence of this T cell receptor (beta chain) was determined in a study of PD-1 blockade in classical Hodgkin lymphoma. Whole-study findings and limits: With respect to the repertoire differences, their causes, possibly disease activity or prior therapy, remain undefined. Exclusion was applied to patients who started nivolumab under 1 year after ASCT. CD4+ but not CD8+ TCR diversity rose significantly by C4D1.

Germline CDR1 and CDR2: MNHEY and SMNVEV (reference sequence). The CDR3 length is 13 residues. V was shortened by 7 bases and J by 2 bases, with 11 bases between the two germline ends. This clone is a singleton in its sample. Its antigen is still unknown. Measured with immunoSEQ multiplex PCR; TCRdb has only the in-frame clones, and not every one. The table shows more than 90,000 clones, with 85% to 90% occurring only once. All trial patients relapsed after autologous stem cell transplantation. Under best response, outcomes were complete response, partial response or progressive disease. The sequencing here drew on peripheral blood mononuclear cells (PBMCs), taken before the second cycle of nivolumab. The chain is built from TRBV27 and TRBJ1-2, with D perhaps TRBD1 (5 bases). This receptor was taken from a human donor with classical Hodgkin lymphoma. CDR3 DNA: TGTGCCAGCAACTGGGGCCCCAACTATGGCTACACCTTC. Its protein product is CASNWGPNYGYTF.